The 11 T cell receptor beta chains given below trace back to one sample, sequenced in a study of graft-versus-host responses after intestinal transplantation. Both intraepithelial and lamina propria lymphocytes were released by processing graft tissue. This table comes from immunoSEQ multiplex PCR, and its TCRdb copy is limited to in-frame clones, with some not included. The sample has 20,000 to 25,000 clones, roughly 79% seen once. The starting material was ileum tissue, obtained 12 days after intestinal transplant. The receptors here all came from a human patient who received an intestinal transplant, so some T cells may come from the graft donor.

In this sample, this clone turned up a few times. This CDR3 reads CASTEGHFNYGYTF. CDR3 nucleotide sequence: TGTGCCAGTACTGAGGGACACTTTAACTATGGCTACACCTTC. This sequence joins TRBV19 and TRBJ1-2; weak D call: TRBD1 (6 bases). The ends were cut back, 7 bases at V and 1 base at J, with 13 bases in the middle. Germline-derived CDR1 and CDR2 are LNHDA and SQIVND (reference sequence). The CDR3 spans 14 residues.

V usage is TRBV11-2 and J usage is TRBJ2-1; possible D gene TRBD2, 6 bases. Germline lookup yields CDR1 SGHAT and CDR2 FQNNGV. The CDR3 spans 13 residues. V lost 6 bases and J 5 bases, leaving 11 bases between the germline ends. The CDR3 region has the DNA TGTGCCAGCAGACTAGGCGGGGACAATGAGCAGTTCTTC. Encoded protein: CASRLGGDNEQFF.

The CDR3 region has the DNA TGTGCCAGCAGTCAGGGAGGGGGCAATGAGCAGTTCTTC. Protein: CASSQGGGNEQFF. This sequence joins TRBV27 and TRBJ2-1; possible D gene TRBD2, 7 bases. The CDR3 is 13 amino acids. Per the germline V gene, CDR1 is MNHEY and CDR2 is SMNVEV (reference sequence). V lost 5 bases, J lost 6 bases, and 11 bases lay in between.

V gene TRBV29-1 combines with J gene TRBJ1-1; TRBD1 matches 7 bases. The CDR3 is 13 amino acids. Germline CDR1 SQVTM, CDR2 ANQGSEA. The ends lost 6 bases at V and 10 bases at J; junction bases unmatched: 14. For the CDR3, the DNA is TGCAGCGTCAACACACAGGGGTACAGTGGAGCTTTCTTT. It translates to CSVNTQGYSGAFF.

The V gene is TRBV27, the J gene TRBJ2-5; TRBD1 matches 8 bases. V shed 6 bases and J 2 bases; nucleotides not matched to a gene: 2. CDR1 MNHEY and CDR2 SMNVEV come from the germline V gene (reference sequence). The CDR3 runs 13 residues. CDR3 sequence: CASRYRGQETQYF. The CDR3 DNA reads TGTGCCAGCAGGTACAGGGGGCAAGAGACCCAGTACTTC.

CDR3 protein: CASSLSEATQYF. The DNA for the CDR3 is TGTGCCAGCAGCTTATCTGAGGCGACCCAGTACTTC. The rearrangement joins TRBV11-3 to TRBJ2-5; no reliable D call. Germline loops: CDR1 SGHNT, CDR2 YENEEA. V was pared by 2 bases and J by 7 bases, with 8 bases between. This CDR3 spans 12 amino acids. The whole variable domain, filled in from reference TRBV11-3 and TRBJ2-5, reads EAGVVQSPRYKIIEKKQPVAFWCNPISGHNTLYWYLQNLGQGPELLIRYENEEAVDDSQLPKDRFSAERLKGVDSTLKIQPAELGDSAVYLCASSLSEATQYFGPGTRLLVL.

J is TRBJ2-1 and V is TRBV19; 7 bases line up with TRBD1. Looked up from germline, CDR1 is LNHDA and CDR2 is SQIVND (reference sequence). The CDR3 covers 15 residues. Unmatched junction bases numbered 10, after V lost 3 bases and J lost 8 bases. The DNA for the CDR3 is TGTGCCAGTAGTATCGTGGGGACAGAAAGCGATGAGCAGTTCTTC. This codes for CASSIVGTESDEQFF.

The chain has TRBV5-5 and TRBJ1-2, with 7 positions matching TRBD1. With V trimmed by 4 bases and J by 7 bases, 7 bases remained unmatched. Germline-derived CDR1 and CDR2 are SGHKS and YYEKEE (reference sequence). The CDR3 has 13 amino acids. The CDR3 protein is CASSLDRVPGYTF. The CDR3 DNA follows: TGTGCCAGCAGCCTCGACAGGGTACCTGGCTACACCTTC.

J is TRBJ2-7 and V is TRBV15; 9 bases are a match to TRBD2. V lost 3 bases, J lost 1 base, and 7 bases stayed unmatched. CDR1 is LNHNV and CDR2 is YYDKDF in the germline V gene (reference sequence). The CDR3 has 16 amino acids. DNA for the CDR3: TGTGCCACCAGCAGCCCCCGCGGGGGGGGGTCCTACGAGCAGTACTTC. Translation gives CATSSPRGGGSYEQYF.

The rearrangement uses TRBV16 and TRBJ2-1, with 11 bases matching TRBD2. Germline V gives CDR1 KGHSY, CDR2 FQNENV. CDR3 length equals 21 residues. J lost 8 bases, V lost 3 bases, and 24 bases had no gene match. The CDR3 DNA follows: TGTGCCAGCAGCCACTCCCCGGGACTAGCGGAGTGGGCGGTACATGACTATGAGCAGTTCTTC. It codes for CASSHSPGLAEWAVHDYEQFF.

The rearrangement uses TRBV11-2 and TRBJ1-1; perhaps TRBD1 as D (6 bases). The CDR3 has 14 amino acids. Germline V gives CDR1 SGHAT, CDR2 FQNNGV. The ends were cut back, 1 base at V and 1 base at J, with 7 bases in the middle. The CDR3 loop is CASSLGQANTEAFF. The DNA for the CDR3 is TGTGCCAGCAGCTTAGGACAGGCGAACACTGAAGCTTTCTTT.